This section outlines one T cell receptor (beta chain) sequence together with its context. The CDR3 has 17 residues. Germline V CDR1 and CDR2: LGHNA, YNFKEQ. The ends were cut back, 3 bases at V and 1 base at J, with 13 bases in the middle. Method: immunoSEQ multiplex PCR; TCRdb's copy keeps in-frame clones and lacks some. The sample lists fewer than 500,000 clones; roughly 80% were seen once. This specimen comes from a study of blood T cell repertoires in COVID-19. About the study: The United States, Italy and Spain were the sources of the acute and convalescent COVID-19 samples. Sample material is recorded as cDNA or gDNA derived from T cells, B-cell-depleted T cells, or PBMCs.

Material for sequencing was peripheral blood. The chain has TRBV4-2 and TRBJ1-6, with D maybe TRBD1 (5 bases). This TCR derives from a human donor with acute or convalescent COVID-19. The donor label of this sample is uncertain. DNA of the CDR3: TGTGCCAGCAGCCAGGGACTTGCGGCATCCTATAATTCACCCCTCCACTTT. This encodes CASSQGLAASYNSPLHF.